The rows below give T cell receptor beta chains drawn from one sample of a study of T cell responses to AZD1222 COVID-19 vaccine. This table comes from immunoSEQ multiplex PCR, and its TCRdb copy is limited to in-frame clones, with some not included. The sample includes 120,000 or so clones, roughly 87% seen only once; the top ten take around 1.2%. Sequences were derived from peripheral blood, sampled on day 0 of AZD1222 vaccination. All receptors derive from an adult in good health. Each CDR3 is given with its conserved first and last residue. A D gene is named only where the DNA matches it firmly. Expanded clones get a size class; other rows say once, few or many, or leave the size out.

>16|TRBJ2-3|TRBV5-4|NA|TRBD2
TGTGCCAGCAGCATCGGACTAGCGGGGCGCCGGGATACGCAGTATTTT
CASSIGLAGRRDTQYF
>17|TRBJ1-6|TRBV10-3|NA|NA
TGTGCCATCAGTGAGAGGGGGACGAGCTCCTATAATTCACCCCTCCACTTT
CAISERGTSSYNSPLHF
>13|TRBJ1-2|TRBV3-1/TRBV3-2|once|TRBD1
TGTGCCAGCAGCGAAGGACAGGGCAGTGGCTACACCTTC
CASSEGQGSGYTF
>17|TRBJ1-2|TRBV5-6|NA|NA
TGTGCCAGCAGCTTTCTGGTCTCGACAGGCAAAAACTATGGCTACACCTTC
CASSFLVSTGKNYGYTF
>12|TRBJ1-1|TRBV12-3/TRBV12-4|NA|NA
TGTGCCAGCAGTATGCCTGGGACTGAAGCTTTCTTT
CASSMPGTEAFF
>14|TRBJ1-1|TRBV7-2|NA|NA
TGTGCCAGCAGCTTAGGCCCCTCCTGGGGTGAAGCTTTCTTT
CASSLGPSWGEAFF
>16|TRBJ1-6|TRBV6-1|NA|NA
TGTGCCAGCAGTGACGACGAGGGACGCCACAATTCACCCCTCCACTTT
CASSDDEGRHNSPLHF
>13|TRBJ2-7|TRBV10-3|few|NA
TGTGCCATCAGGAGGAGTGACAACTACGAGCAGTACTTC
CAIRRSDNYEQYF
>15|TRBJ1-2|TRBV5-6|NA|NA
TGTGCCAGCAGCTTAATCCTACAAGCTAACTATGGCTACACCTTC
CASSLILQANYGYTF
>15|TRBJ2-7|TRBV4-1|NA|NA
TGCGCCAGCAGCCAACGCCGGGCTGAATCCTACGAGCAGTACTTC
CASSQRRAESYEQYF
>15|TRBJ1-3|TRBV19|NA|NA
TGTGCCAGTACCTTCGCAGGGAGATCTGGAAACACCATATATTTT
CASTFAGRSGNTIYF
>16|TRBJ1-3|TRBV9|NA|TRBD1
TGTGCCAGCGCCTCGGGGACAGGGGGCGCGGGAAACACCATATATTTT
CASASGTGGAGNTIYF
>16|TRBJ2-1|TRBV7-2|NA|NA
TGTGCCAGCAGCTTGGGGGGCGCGATTGGAGTACGGGAGCAGTTCTTC
CASSLGGAIGVREQFF
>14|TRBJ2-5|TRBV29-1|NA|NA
TGCAGCGTTGGGGCGGGACTTTCAGGGGAGACCCAGTACTTC
CSVGAGLSGETQYF
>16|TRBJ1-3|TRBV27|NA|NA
TGTGCCAGCAGACAGGGATCTGTCTCTACCGGAAACACCATATATTTT
CASRQGSVSTGNTIYF